This passage covers 9 T cell receptor beta chains from one sample sequenced in a study of metastatic and nonmetastatic thyroid tumors. No patient had received any treatment before thyroid surgery. TCRdb ran MiXCR on the PCR reads. The sample has about 41,000 clones, 24% seen once. The material sequenced was tumor tissue. These receptors were taken from a female donor with papillary thyroid cancer or a benign thyroid nodule (not recorded which). Some clones in this sample may be carry-over from other donors' samples.

This clone turned up a few times. The rearrangement links TRBV27 to TRBJ1-1; D might be TRBD1 (5 bases). This CDR3 contains 12 residues. Germline loops: CDR1 MNHEY, CDR2 SMNVEV (reference sequence). V lost 2 bases to trimming and J lost 6 bases, with 7 bases between them. The DNA of the CDR3 is TGTGCCAGCAGTTTAGGGGGTGCTGAAGCTTTCTTT. Translating it yields CASSLGGAEAFF.

This clone came up many times. The chain uses TRBV5-4 and TRBJ2-7; 7 positions agree with TRBD2. The CDR3 consists of 15 residues. Trimming at V came to 2 bases and at J to 0 bases, leaving 5 bases not matched to a gene. Germline CDR1 reads SGHNT; CDR2 reads YYREEE (reference sequence). This CDR3 reads CASSLSLANSYEQYF. In DNA form, the CDR3 reads TGTGCCAGCAGCTTATCACTAGCGAACTCCTACGAGCAGTACTTC.

This clone is labeled medium-sized. The chain couples TRBV30 to TRBJ2-7, with D tentatively TRBD1 or TRBD2 (5 bases each). This CDR3 comprises 11 residues. Per the germline V gene, CDR1 is GTSNPN and CDR2 is SVGIG (reference sequence). The V and J ends lost 3 bases and 4 bases respectively, with 7 bases between them. The chain's CDR3 is CAWSWGYEQYF. DNA of the CDR3: TGTGCCTGGAGCTGGGGGTACGAGCAGTACTTC.

For the CDR3, the DNA is TGCAGTGCTATGGGGACAGGGGACAACTATGGCTACACCTTC. Residues: CSAMGTGDNYGYTF. The chain couples TRBV20-1 to TRBJ1-2; 10 bases align to TRBD1. The CDR3 runs 14 residues. Looked up from germline, CDR1 is DFQATT and CDR2 is SNEGSKA (reference sequence). The J segment lost 2 bases and the V segment lost 4 bases, leaving 4 bases of the junction unmatched.

This clone was seen more than once but under ten times. The rearrangement links TRBV11-3 to TRBJ2-2; 14 positions agree with TRBD2. The germline V gene encodes CDR1 SGHNT and CDR2 YENEEA. With 5 bases clipped from V and 6 bases from J, the junction kept 5 bases outside the gene matches. This CDR3 contains 16 residues. The CDR3 is CASSARLAGGPGELFF. CDR3 in DNA: TGTGCCAGCAGCGCTAGACTAGCGGGAGGGCCCGGGGAGCTGTTTTTT. Full variable domain (missing parts from reference TRBV11-3 and TRBJ2-2): EAGVVQSPRYKIIEKKQPVAFWCNPISGHNTLYWYLQNLGQGPELLIRYENEEAVDDSQLPKDRFSAERLKGVDSTLKIQPAELGDSAVYLCASSARLAGGPGELFFGEGSRLTVL.

This clone was detected ten times or more. The chain joins TRBV7-9 to TRBJ2-1; 9 positions agree with TRBD2. This CDR3 is built from 16 residues. After removal of 4 bases from V and 3 bases from J, the junction contained 7 bases not matched to a gene. CDR1 and CDR2 from the germline V gene are SEHNR and FQNEAQ (reference sequence). The chain's CDR3 is CASSSHGTSSYNEQFF. CDR3 nucleotide sequence: TGTGCCAGCAGCTCCCACGGGACTAGCAGCTACAATGAGCAGTTCTTC.

This clone was seen ten or more times. The chain links TRBV5-6 to TRBJ1-1; a possible D gene is TRBD1 (5 bases). Germline CDR1 reads SGHDT; CDR2 reads YYEEEE. V lost 2 bases and J 6 bases, leaving 20 bases between the germline ends. This CDR3 comprises 16 residues. CDR3 nucleotide sequence: TGTGCCAGCAGCTTCGAGAAGAAGGGTGACAGACCTGAAGCTTTCTTT. This encodes CASSFEKKGDRPEAFF.

This clone was found many times. The CDR3: CASTDRGTNEQFF. For the CDR3, the DNA is TGTGCCAGCACAGACAGGGGAACAAATGAGCAGTTCTTC. This chain uses TRBV7-2 with TRBJ2-1; TRBD1 agrees at 8 bases. Germline values: CDR1 SGHTA, CDR2 FQGNSA. The junction had 6 bases not matched to a gene; V was cut back by 7 bases and J by 7 bases. The CDR3 consists of 13 residues. Supplemented by reference TRBV7-2 and TRBJ2-1, the full variable domain reads GAGVSQSPSNKVTEKGKDVELRCDPISGHTALYWYRQSLGQGLEFLIYFQGNSAPDKSGLPSDRFSAERTGGSVSTLTIQRTQQEDSAVYLCASTDRGTNEQFFGPGTRLTVL.

This clone is medium-sized (0.01 to 0.1%) by share. This sequence joins TRBV28 and TRBJ1-6; TRBD1 might be the D (5 bases). The CDR3 has 14 residues. The V and J ends lost 6 bases and 8 bases respectively, with 14 bases between them. CDR1 and CDR2 (germline): MDHEN, SYDVKM. The CDR3 DNA follows: TGTGCCAGCAGAGCCGGGAGGGGTTATTCACCCCTCCACTTT. Amino acids: CASRAGRGYSPLHF.